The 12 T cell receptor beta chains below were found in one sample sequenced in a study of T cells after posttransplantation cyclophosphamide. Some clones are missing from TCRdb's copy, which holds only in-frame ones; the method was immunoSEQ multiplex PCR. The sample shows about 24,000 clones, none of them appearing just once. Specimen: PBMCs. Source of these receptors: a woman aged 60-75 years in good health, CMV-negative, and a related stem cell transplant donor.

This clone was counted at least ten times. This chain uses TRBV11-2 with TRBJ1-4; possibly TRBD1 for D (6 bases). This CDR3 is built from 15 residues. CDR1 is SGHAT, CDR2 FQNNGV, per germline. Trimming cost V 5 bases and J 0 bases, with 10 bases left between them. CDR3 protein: CASSATGATNEKLFF. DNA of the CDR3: TGTGCCAGCAGCGCGACAGGAGCAACTAATGAAAAACTGTTTTTT.

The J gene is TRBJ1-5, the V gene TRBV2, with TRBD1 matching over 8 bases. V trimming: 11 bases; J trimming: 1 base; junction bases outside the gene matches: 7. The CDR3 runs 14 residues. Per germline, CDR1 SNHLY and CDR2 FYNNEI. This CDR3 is CAVRQGASNQPQHF. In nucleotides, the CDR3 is TGTGCCGTCAGGCAGGGGGCGAGCAATCAGCCCCAGCATTTT.

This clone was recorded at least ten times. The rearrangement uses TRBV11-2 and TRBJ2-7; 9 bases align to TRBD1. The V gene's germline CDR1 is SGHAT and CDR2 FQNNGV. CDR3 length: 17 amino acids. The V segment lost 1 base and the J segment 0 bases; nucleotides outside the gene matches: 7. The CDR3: CASSLVGSGQGSYEQYV. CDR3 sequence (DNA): TGTGCCAGCAGCTTAGTTGGGTCGGGACAGGGCTCCTACGAGCAGTACGTC.

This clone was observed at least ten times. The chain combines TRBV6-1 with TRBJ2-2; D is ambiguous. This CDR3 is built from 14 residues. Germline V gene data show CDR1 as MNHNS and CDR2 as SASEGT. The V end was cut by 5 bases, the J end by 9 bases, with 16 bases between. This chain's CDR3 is CASSITQWFRELFF. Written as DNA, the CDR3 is TGTGCCAGCAGTATTACACAGTGGTTCAGGGAGCTGTTTTTT.

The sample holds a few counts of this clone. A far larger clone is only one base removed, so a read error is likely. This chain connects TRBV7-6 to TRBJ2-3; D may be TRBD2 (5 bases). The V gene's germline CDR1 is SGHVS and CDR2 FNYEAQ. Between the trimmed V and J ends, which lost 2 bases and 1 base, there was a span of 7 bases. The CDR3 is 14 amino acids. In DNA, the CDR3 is TGTGCCAGCAGCTTATGGCGGGGCACAGATACGCAGTATTTT. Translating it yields CASSLWRGTDTQYF.

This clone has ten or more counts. CDR3 protein: CASSQDWGLAGELFF. CDR3 DNA: TGCGCCAGCAGCCAAGATTGGGGCCTAGCCGGGGAGCTGTTTTTT. The genes are TRBV4-1 and TRBJ2-2; D may be TRBD1 (5 bases). CDR1 and CDR2 from the germline V gene are MGHRA and YSYEKL. Trimming stripped 0 bases from V and 6 bases from J, with 11 bases between. There are 15 residues in the CDR3.

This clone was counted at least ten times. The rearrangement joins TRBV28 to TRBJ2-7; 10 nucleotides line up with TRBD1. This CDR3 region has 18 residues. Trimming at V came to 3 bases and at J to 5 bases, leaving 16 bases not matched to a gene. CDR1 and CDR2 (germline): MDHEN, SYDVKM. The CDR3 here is CASSFYPDRGLVLDEQYF. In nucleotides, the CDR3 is TGTGCCAGCAGTTTTTACCCGGACAGGGGGTTGGTCTTGGACGAGCAGTACTTC.

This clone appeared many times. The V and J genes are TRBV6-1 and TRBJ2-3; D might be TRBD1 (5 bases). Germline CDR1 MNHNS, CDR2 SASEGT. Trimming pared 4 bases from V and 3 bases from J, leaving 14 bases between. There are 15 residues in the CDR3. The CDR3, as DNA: TGTGCCAGCAGTGGCCGTAGGGGTGCGACAGATACGCAGTATTTT. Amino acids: CASSGRRGATDTQYF.

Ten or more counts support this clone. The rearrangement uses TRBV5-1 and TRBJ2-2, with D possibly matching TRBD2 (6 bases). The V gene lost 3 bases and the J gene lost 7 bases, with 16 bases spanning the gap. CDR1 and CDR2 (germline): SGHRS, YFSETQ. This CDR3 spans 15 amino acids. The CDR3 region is CASSSSGPNRGELFF. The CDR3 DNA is TGCGCCAGCAGCTCCAGCGGGCCTAATCGCGGGGAGCTGTTTTTT.

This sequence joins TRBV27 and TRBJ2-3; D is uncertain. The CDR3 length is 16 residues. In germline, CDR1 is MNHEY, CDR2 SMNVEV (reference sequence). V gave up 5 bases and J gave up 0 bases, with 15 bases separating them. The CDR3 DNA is TGTGCCAGCAGTCGGTCCCGAGCCTCTAGCACAGATACGCAGTATTTT. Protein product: CASSRSRASSTDTQYF.

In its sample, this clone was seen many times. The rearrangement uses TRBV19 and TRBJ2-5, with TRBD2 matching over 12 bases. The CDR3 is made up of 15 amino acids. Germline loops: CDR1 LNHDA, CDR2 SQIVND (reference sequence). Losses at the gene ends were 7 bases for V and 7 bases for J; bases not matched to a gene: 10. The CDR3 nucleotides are TGTGCCAGTACCCCTAGCGGGGGGGCCTCTGGGACCCAGTACTTC. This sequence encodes CASTPSGGASGTQYF. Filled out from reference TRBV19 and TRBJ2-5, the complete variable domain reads DGGITQSPKYLFRKEGQNVTLSCEQNLNHDAMYWYRQDPGQGLRLIYYSQIVNDFQKGDIAEGYSVSREKKESFPLTVTSAQKNPTAFYLCASTPSGGASGTQYFGPGTRLLVL.

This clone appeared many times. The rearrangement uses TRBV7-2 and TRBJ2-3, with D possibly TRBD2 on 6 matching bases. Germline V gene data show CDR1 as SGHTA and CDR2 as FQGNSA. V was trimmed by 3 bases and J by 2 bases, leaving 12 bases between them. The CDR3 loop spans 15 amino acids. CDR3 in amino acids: CASSFRLGNTDTQYF. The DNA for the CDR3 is TGTGCCAGCAGCTTTAGACTAGGGAACACAGATACGCAGTATTTT.